This T cell receptor beta chain came from a study of blood T cell repertoires in COVID-19. About the research overall: Sites across the United States, Italy and Spain contributed samples from acute and convalescent COVID-19. The cDNA or gDNA used as material had been derived from T cells, B-cell-depleted T cells, or PBMCs.

Study processing details: Amplifying reference gene primers gave estimates of nucleated cell counts. The protocol was immunoSEQ multiplex PCR, while the TCRdb copy is restricted to in-frame clones and leaves out a portion. The V and J calls and clone size were taken over from that table, and D and trimming were inferred from the DNA. The data hold some 250,000 clones, with nearly 90% observed a single time. This CDR3 has 18 amino acids. CDR1 and CDR2 from the germline V gene are SGHNT and YENEEA. V was trimmed by 0 bases and J by 2 bases, leaving 14 bases between them. Material: peripheral blood. The chain has TRBV11-3 and TRBJ2-6; D is unclear. This TCR derives from a woman in her twenties or thirties with acute or convalescent COVID-19. As DNA, the CDR3 is TGTGCCAGCAGCTTAGATTTGGGCCCTGACCCTGGGGCCAACGTCCTGACTTTC. Translated: CASSLDLGPDPGANVLTF.